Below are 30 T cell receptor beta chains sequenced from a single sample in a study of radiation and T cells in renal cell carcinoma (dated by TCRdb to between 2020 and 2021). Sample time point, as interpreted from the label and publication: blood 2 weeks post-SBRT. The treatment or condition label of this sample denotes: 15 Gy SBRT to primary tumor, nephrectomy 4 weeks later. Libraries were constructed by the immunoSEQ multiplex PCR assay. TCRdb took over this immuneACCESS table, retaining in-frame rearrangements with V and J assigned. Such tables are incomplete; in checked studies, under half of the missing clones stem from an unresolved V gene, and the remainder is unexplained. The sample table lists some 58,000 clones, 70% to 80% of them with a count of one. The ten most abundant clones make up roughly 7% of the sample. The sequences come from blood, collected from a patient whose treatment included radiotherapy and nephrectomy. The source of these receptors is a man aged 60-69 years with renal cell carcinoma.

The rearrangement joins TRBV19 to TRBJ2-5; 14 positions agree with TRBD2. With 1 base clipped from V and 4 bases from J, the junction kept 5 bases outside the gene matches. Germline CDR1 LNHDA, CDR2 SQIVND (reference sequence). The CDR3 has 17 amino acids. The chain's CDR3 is CASSIGGTSGSLETQYF. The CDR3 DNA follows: TGTGCCAGTAGTATAGGGGGGACTAGCGGGAGTCTAGAGACCCAGTACTTC.

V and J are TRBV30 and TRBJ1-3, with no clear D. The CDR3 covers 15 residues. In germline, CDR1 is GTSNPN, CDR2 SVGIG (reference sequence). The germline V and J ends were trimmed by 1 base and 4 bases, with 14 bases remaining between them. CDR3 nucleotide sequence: TGTGCCTGGAGTGAAAGGCAGGCGTACGGAAACACCATATATTTT. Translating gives CAWSERQAYGNTIYF.

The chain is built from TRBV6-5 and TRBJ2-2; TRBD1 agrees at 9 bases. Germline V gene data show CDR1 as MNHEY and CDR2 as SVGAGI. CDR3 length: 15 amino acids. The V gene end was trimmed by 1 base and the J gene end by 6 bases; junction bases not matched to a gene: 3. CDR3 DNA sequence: TGTGCCAGCAGTTACTTTAGACAGGGGGCCGGGGAGCTGTTTTTT. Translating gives CASSYFRQGAGELFF.

The DNA of the CDR3 is TGTGCCAATCCGACATGGGATGGAAACACCATATATTTT. It yields the protein CANPTWDGNTIYF. V is TRBV30 and J is TRBJ1-3; D is unresolved. Germline values: CDR1 GTSNPN, CDR2 SVGIG (reference sequence). This CDR3 comprises 13 residues. Between the trimmed V and J ends, which lost 8 bases and 3 bases, there was a span of 14 bases.

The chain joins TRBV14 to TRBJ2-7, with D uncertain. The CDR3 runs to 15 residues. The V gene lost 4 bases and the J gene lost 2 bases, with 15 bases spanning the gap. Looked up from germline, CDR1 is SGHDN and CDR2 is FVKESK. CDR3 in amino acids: CASSLRSSAAYEQYV. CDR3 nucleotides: TGTGCCAGCAGCCTCCGTTCTTCCGCTGCCTACGAGCAGTACGTC.

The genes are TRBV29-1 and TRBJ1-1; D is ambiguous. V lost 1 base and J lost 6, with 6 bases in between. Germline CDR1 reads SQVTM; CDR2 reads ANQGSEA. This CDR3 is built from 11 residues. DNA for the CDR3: TGCAGCGTTGAAGGTGGGGCTGAAGCTTTCTTT. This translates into CSVEGGAEAFF.

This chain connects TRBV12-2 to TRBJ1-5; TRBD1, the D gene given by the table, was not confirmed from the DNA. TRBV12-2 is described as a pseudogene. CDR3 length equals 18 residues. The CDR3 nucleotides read TGTGCAAGTCGCCCGTCGAACAGGGGGTTTGAGAGCAATCAGCCCCAGCATTTT. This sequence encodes CASRPSNRGFESNQPQHF.

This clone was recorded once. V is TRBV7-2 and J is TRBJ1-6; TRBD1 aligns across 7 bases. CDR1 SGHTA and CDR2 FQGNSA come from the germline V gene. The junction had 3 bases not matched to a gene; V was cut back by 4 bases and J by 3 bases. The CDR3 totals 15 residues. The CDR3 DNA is TGTGCCAGCAGCTGGGGACAGAACTATAATTCACCCCTCCACTTT. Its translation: CASSWGQNYNSPLHF.

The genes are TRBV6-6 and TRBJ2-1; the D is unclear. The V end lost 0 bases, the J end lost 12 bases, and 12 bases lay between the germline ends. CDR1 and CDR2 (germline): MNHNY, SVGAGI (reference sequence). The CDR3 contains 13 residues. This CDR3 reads CASSYSGSLGQFF. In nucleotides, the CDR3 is TGTGCCAGCAGTTACTCAGGCTCCTTGGGGCAGTTCTTC.

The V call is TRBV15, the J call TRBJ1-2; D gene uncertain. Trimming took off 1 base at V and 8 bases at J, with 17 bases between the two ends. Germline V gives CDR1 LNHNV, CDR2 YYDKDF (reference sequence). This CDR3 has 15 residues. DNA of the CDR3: TGTGCCACCAGCAGAGGACGGAGTGAGGGAGAGGGCTACACCTTC. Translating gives CATSRGRSEGEGYTF. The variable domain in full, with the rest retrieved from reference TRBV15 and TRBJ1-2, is DAMVIQNPRYQVTQFGKPVTLSCSQTLNHNVMYWYQQKSSQAPKLLFHYYDKDFNNEADTPDNFQSRRPNTSFCFLDIRSPGLGDTAMYLCATSRGRSEGEGYTFGSGTRLTVV.

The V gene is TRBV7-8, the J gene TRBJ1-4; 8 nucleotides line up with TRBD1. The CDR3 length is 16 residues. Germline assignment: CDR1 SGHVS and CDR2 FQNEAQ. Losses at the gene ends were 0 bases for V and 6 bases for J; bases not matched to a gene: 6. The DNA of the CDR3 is TGTGCCAGCAGCTTAGCGGGGGAGACAGGGGATGAAAAACTGTTTTTT. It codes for CASSLAGETGDEKLFF. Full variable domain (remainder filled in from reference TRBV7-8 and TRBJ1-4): GAGVSQSPRYKVAKRGQDVALRCDPISGHVSLFWYQQALGQGPEFLTYFQNEAQLDKSGLPSDRFFAERPEGSVSTLKIQRTQQEDSAVYLCASSLAGETGDEKLFFGSGTQLSVL.

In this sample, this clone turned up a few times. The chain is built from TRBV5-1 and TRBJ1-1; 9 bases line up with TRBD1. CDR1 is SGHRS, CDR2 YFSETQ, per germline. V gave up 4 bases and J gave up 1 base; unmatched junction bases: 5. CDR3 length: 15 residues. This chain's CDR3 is CASSILQGANTEAFF. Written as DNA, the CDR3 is TGCGCCAGCAGCATCCTACAGGGGGCGAACACTGAAGCTTTCTTT.

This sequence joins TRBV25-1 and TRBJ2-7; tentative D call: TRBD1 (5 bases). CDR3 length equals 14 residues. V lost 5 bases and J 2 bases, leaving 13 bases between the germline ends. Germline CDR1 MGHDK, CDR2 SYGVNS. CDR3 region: CASSPIDSTYEQYV. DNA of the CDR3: TGTGCCAGCAGTCCTATCGACAGCACCTACGAGCAGTACGTC.

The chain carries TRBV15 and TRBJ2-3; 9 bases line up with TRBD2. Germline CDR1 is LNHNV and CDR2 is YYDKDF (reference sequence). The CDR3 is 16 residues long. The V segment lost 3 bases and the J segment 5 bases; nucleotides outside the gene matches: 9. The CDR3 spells CATSRAPGLAGDTQYF. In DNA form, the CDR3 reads TGTGCCACCAGCAGGGCTCCGGGACTAGCAGGAGATACGCAGTATTTT.

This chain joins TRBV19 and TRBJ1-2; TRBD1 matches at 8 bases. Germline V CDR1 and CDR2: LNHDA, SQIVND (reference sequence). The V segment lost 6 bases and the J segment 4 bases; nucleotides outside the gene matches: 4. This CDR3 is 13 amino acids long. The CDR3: CASRQQGGYGYTF. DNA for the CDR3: TGTGCCAGTAGGCAACAGGGGGGCTATGGCTACACCTTC.

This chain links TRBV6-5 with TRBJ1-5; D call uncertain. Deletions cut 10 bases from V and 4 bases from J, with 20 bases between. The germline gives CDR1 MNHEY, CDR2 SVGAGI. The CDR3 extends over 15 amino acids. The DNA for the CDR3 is TGTGCCACCAAAATTGCCCAGGAGGTGAATCAGCCCCAGCATTTT. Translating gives CATKIAQEVNQPQHF.

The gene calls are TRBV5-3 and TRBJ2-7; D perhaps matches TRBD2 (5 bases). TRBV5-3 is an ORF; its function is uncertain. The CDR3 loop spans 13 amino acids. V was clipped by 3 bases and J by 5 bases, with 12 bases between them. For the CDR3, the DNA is TGTGCCAGAAGCTGGCGGGTTCCCCACGAGCAGTACGTC. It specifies CARSWRVPHEQYV.

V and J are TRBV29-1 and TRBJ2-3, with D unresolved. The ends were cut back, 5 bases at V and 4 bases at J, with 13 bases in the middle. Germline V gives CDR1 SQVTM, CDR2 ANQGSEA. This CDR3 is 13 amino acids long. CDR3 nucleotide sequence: TGCAGCGTTACCGCCGAGTCCCCAGATACGCAGTATTTT. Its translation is CSVTAESPDTQYF.

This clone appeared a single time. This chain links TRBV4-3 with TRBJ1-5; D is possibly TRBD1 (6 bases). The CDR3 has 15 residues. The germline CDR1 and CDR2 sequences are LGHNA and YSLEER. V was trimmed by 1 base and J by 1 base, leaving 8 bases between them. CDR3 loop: CASSQGQGSNQPQHF. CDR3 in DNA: TGCGCCAGCAGCCAAGGGCAGGGGAGCAATCAGCCCCAGCATTTT.

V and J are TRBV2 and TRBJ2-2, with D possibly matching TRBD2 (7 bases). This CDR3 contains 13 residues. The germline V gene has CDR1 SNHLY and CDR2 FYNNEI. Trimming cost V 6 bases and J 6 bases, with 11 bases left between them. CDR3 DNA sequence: TGTGCCAGCAGAGGGGGGGTATCCGGGGAGCTGTTTTTT. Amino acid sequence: CASRGGVSGELFF.

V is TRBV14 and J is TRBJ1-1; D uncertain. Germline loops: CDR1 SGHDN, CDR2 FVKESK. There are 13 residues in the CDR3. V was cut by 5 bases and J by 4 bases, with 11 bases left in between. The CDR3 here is CASSGSRFTEAFF. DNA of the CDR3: TGTGCCAGCAGCGGGAGTAGATTCACTGAAGCTTTCTTT.

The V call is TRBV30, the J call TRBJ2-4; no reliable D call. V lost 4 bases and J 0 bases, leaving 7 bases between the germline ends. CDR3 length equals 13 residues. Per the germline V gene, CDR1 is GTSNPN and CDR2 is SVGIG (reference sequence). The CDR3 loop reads CAWKRLAKNIQYF. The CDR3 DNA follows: TGTGCCTGGAAACGGTTAGCCAAAAACATTCAGTACTTC.

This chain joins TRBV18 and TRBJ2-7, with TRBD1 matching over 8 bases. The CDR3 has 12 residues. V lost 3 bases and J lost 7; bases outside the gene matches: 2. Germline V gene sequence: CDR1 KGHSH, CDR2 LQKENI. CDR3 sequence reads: CASSPGQGEQYF. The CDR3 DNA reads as TGTGCCAGCTCACCTGGACAGGGAGAGCAGTACTTC.

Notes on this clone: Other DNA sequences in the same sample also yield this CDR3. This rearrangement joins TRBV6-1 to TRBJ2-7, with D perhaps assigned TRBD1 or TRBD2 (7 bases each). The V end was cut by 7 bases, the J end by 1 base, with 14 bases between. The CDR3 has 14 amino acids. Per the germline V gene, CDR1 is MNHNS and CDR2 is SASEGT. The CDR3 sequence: CASIIRGGSYEQYF. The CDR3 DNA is TGTGCCAGCATTATCAGGGGGGGTTCCTACGAGCAGTACTTC.

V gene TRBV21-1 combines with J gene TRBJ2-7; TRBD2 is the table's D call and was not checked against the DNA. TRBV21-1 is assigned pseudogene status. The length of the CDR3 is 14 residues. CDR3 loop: CASSLLAPSYEQYV. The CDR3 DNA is TGTGCCAGCAGCCTGCTAGCGCCCAGTTACGAGCAGTACGTC.

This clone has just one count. CDR3 residues: CATQLRAPRGGELFF. Here the CDR3 DNA reads TGTGCCACCCAACTCCGAGCGCCCCGGGGCGGGGAGCTGTTTTTT. This sequence joins TRBV5-4 and TRBJ2-2; TRBD2 is a possible D gene (5 bases). The CDR3 is made up of 15 amino acids. Trimming stripped 9 bases from V and 7 bases from J, with 22 bases between. Per germline, CDR1 SGHNT and CDR2 YYREEE (reference sequence).

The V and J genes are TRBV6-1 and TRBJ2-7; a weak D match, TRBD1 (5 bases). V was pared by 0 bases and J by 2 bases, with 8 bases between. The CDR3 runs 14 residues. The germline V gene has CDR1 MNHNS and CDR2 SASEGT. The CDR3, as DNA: TGTGCCAGCAGTGAAGCGACAGCAGCCTACGAGCAGTACTTC. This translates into CASSEATAAYEQYF.

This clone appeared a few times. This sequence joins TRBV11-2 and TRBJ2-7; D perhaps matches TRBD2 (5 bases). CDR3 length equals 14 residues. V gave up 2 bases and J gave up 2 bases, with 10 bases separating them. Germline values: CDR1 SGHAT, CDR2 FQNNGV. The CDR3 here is CASSLIGLPYEQYV. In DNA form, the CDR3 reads TGTGCCAGCAGCTTAATAGGACTTCCCTACGAGCAGTACGTC.

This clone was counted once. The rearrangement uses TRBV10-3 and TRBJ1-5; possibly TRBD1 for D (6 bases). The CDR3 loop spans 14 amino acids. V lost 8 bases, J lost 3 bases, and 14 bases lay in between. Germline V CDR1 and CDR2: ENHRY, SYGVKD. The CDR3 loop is CAISKDRDNQPQHF. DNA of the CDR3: TGTGCCATCTCGAAGGACAGAGACAATCAGCCCCAGCATTTT.

CDR3 sequence reads: CASSLAGGGNEQYV. The CDR3 nucleotides read TGTGCCAGCAGCTTAGCGGGCGGGGGTAACGAGCAGTACGTC. The V call is TRBV7-8, the J call TRBJ2-7; 7 nucleotides match TRBD2. The germline V gene encodes CDR1 SGHVS and CDR2 FQNEAQ. J lost 5 bases, V lost 0 bases, and 4 bases had no gene match. The CDR3 is 14 amino acids.